This paragraph covers one T cell receptor (beta chain) sequence. Its matching antigen is unknown. The authors reverse transcribed all of the isolated RNA, so sequencing captured expressed TCRB transcripts. Sequenced naive, central memory and regulatory T cell samples produced an average of roughly 3.9 million reads. Repertoires were generated with immunoSEQ multiplex PCR, while TCRdb's copy carries only in-frame clones and drops some. The table lists 430,000 or so clones, 11% of them singletons. CDR1 and CDR2 (germline): SGHTA, FQGNSA. The V gene lost 8 bases and the J gene lost 6 bases, with 8 bases spanning the gap. The CDR3 is made up of 11 amino acids. This sample stems from a study of beta chain features in type 1 diabetes. Study-level points and caveats: Across patients, naive, central memory and Treg TCRB repertoires exhibited apparently greater similarity than was observed across healthy donors.

Sorting that relied on CD45RO/CCR7/CD25/CD127/CD95/CD27 yielded CD4+ naive, central memory, regulatory and stem cell-like memory cells. The receptor was derived from a woman in her late teens or twenties in good health. Sequences were obtained from naive CD4+ T cells from blood. The chain joins TRBV7-2 to TRBJ1-5; tentatively, D is TRBD1 (6 bases). CDR3: CASGGLQPQHF. As DNA, the CDR3 is TGTGCCAGCGGGGGCCTTCAGCCCCAGCATTTT.